The clone carrying this T cell receptor (beta chain) appeared once. Its antigen is unidentified. The use of a sample-barcoded 5' primer and a J-beta primer mix characterized a second PCR of 7 to 11 cycles. Each cDNA molecule was tagged by a template-switch adaptor that had 12 random nucleotides. Each of the samples gave a minimum of 3 million paired-end reads that contained CDR3. TCRdb reprocessed the 5' RACE reads via MiXCR and lists one record per CDR3 protein. Altogether approximately 1,100,000 distinct CDR3 sequences are present, under 45% being singletons, with the ten largest covering approximately 17%. The data derive from a study of blood T cells in healthy people across ages. Overall study results and limits: Diversity estimated from one million T cells was considered an underestimate.

With V trimmed by 4 bases and J by 3 bases, 10 bases remained unmatched. Germline CDR1 SGHRS, CDR2 YFSETQ. CDR3 length: 15 amino acids. Extracted total RNA amounted to at least 5.5 micrograms for each sample. Material: blood. The sequence was collected from a woman aged 55-70 years in good health. V is TRBV5-1 and J is TRBJ2-7, with 7 positions matching TRBD2. CDR3: CASSLGGIGLYEQYF. CDR3 nucleotides: TGCGCCAGCAGCCTCGGGGGGATAGGACTCTACGAGCAGTACTTC.